The T cell receptor (beta chain) described here comes from a study of shared clonotypes between healthy human individuals. The study's findings and limits: The sharing of 4% to 5.5% of naive CD4 clonotypes was seen across several donors.

Assay used: immunoSEQ multiplex PCR; TCRdb lists only in-frame clones, some missing. The table includes about 2 million clones, 90% to 95% detected once. Trimming took off 0 bases at V and 4 bases at J, with 4 bases between the two ends. The CDR3 loop spans 13 amino acids. Germline V gene sequence: CDR1 LNHNV, CDR2 YYDKDF (reference sequence). Notes on this clone: What it recognizes is unknown. Other DNA sequences from this sample encode an identical CDR3 as well.

V and J are TRBV15 and TRBJ1-3; D not certain. The source material was naive CD4+ T cells sorted from blood. The subset is: CD45RA+ positively selected. The receptor's source is a man aged 18 to 29 in good health. Here the CDR3 DNA reads TGTGCCACCAGCAGAGATCGGGGAAACACCATATATTTT. Translation gives CATSRDRGNTIYF.